A selection of T cell receptor beta chains follows, all from one sample in a study of early T cells in non-severe SARS-CoV-2 infection. One entry per CDR3 protein, called by TCRdb with MiXCR from the 5' RACE reads. Counted here are some 78,000 distinct CDR3 sequences, roughly 13% occurring once; the ten biggest clones make up around 6%. The sequenced sample consisted of whole blood. These receptors were taken from an adult who was a healthcare worker with PCR-confirmed SARS-CoV-2 infection or an uninfected control (not recorded which). CDR3s include the opening cysteine and the closing phenylalanine or tryptophan. The order of the fields is D gene, J gene, V gene, CDR3 length, CDR3 protein. The D gene is left open where the match is weak.

.,TRBJ2-1,TRBV20-1,15,CSATGVAGLHNEQFF
TRBD1,TRBJ2-2,TRBV12-3/TRBV12-4,15,CASSLKGALAGELFF
.,TRBJ2-3,TRBV15,18,CATSRDLKGGSGTDTQYF
.,TRBJ1-1,TRBV18,13,CASSPDKNTEAFF
TRBD1,TRBJ2-7,TRBV5-1,14,CASSLPTGPYEQYF
TRBD2,TRBJ2-3,TRBV28,19,CASKGGAGTSYGVRYTQYF
TRBD1,TRBJ2-2,TRBV6-1,15,CASSRTGRSTGELFF
.,TRBJ1-1,TRBV28,13,CASSRMPYTEAFF
.,TRBJ1-2,TRBV12-3/TRBV12-4,13,CASSRQFSSGYTF
TRBD2,TRBJ2-1,TRBV11-3,15,CASSLGSGRDNEQFF
.,TRBJ2-1,TRBV29-1,13,CSVKNFSYNEQFF
.,TRBJ2-2,TRBV6-5,14,CASSYRQITRELFF
.,TRBJ1-1,TRBV7-9,13,CASSPSGFSEAFF
TRBD1,TRBJ1-2,TRBV3-1,18,CASSQDTAGGWSAGGYTF
TRBD2,TRBJ2-1,TRBV10-2,14,CASSEPVGRYEQFF
TRBD1,TRBJ1-1,TRBV7-8,15,CASSRTTGGNTEAFF
.,TRBJ1-1,TRBV2,14,CASRGGSGELQAFF
.,TRBJ1-3,TRBV18,15,CASSPQGTSGNTIYF
TRBD1,TRBJ2-7,TRBV6-6,12,CAGGTGSYEQYF
TRBD1,TRBJ2-5,TRBV5-1,15,CASSRVGQGRETQYF
TRBD1,TRBJ2-1,TRBV28,15,CASSSSGTAYNERFF
.,TRBJ2-1,TRBV20-1,12,CSKGEGRNEQFF
.,TRBJ2-1,TRBV2,14,CASSETGTLDEQFF
.,TRBJ2-7,TRBV5-8,17,CASSSLHPSIITYEQYF
.,TRBJ1-4,TRBV19,15,CASTRGDSYNEKLFF
.,TRBJ2-2,TRBV3-1,14,CASSPRQVPGELFF
TRBD2,TRBJ2-1,TRBV14,15,CASSQRSGRGNEQFF
.,TRBJ2-7,TRBV7-2,14,CASSSLAGGLEQYF
TRBD1,TRBJ1-2,TRBV6-1,13,CASRGQGGYGYTF
.,TRBJ1-1,TRBV6-1,15,CASKSTGNGNTEAFF
.,TRBJ2-1,TRBV7-9,13,CASRSPTRDEQFF
.,TRBJ1-2,TRBV10-3,13,CAIRDTTRDGYTF
TRBD1,TRBJ2-3,TRBV28,15,CASSLRDRDPDTQYF
.,TRBJ2-1,TRBV7-2,12,CASSLLDFARFF
TRBD1,TRBJ2-7,TRBV28,14,CASSSVQGANEQYF
.,TRBJ2-7,TRBV5-1,15,CASSLGRLSSSEQYF
.,TRBJ2-2,TRBV12-3/TRBV12-4,15,CASSSRRGNTGELFF
.,TRBJ2-7,TRBV28,15,CASINRHSGTYEQYF
TRBD2,TRBJ2-5,TRBV3-1,15,CASSPSGSGAETQYF
TRBD2,TRBJ2-1,TRBV18,16,CASSPIASGGAGEQFF
.,TRBJ2-2,TRBV6-5,15,CASSSRDTNTGELFF
.,TRBJ1-1,TRBV5-5,15,CASSLSRNLNTEAFF
.,TRBJ2-1,TRBV29-1,14,CSVEGRSSYNEQFF
.,TRBJ2-5,TRBV5-1,16,CASSLAGHKPQETQYF
.,TRBJ2-7,TRBV7-9,16,CASSPGEGGGGYEQYF
.,TRBJ2-7,TRBV11-2,15,CASRELDGGLYEQYF
TRBD2,TRBJ2-7,TRBV28,17,CASSPILVASGRDEQYF
TRBD1,TRBJ1-5,TRBV7-8,19,CASSLFPGQGPYSNQPQHF
TRBD2,TRBJ2-3,TRBV7-3,15,CASSSSGSYRDTQYF
.,TRBJ1-1,TRBV27,16,CASSPFWGGLNTEAFF
.,TRBJ2-1,TRBV6-6,14,CASSYQVGENEQFF
.,TRBJ1-2,TRBV11-2,16,CASSLVSGLLNYGYTF
.,TRBJ1-1,TRBV29-1,13,CSVRPGLNTEAFF
.,TRBJ2-6,TRBV5-1,15,CASSLGNSGANVLTF